This TCR beta chain was obtained from a study of OX40 agonist ivuxolimab in advanced cancers. Study in general: Patients received ivuxolimab, an agonistic anti-OX40 (CD134) antibody. Study conclusions and caveats: Clones of CD4+ and CD8+ blood T cells grew by week 6 at doses of 0.1 to 3.0 mg/kg. Antigen specificity was not determined for the expanded peripheral T cells.

Assay used: immunoSEQ multiplex PCR; TCRdb lists only in-frame clones, some missing. The repertoire holds 81,000 or so clones, with more than 75% as singletons. As regards this clone: Its target is not known.

This receptor was obtained from an adult with an advanced solid tumor such as melanoma, head and neck, liver or kidney cancer. The input for sequencing was CD4+ or CD8+ T cells sorted from blood, taken in a trial of the OX40 agonist ivuxolimab.

CDR3 DNA: TGTGCCAGCTCAAACCGGGGGGCCAACGTCCTGACTTTC. It yields the protein CASSNRGANVLTF. V usage is TRBV14 and J usage is TRBJ2-6; D not certain. V lost 8 bases and J 4 bases, leaving 9 bases between the germline ends. The CDR3 has 13 residues. CDR1 SGHDN and CDR2 FVKESK come from the germline V gene.